The rows below give T cell receptor beta chains drawn from one sample of a study of blood T cell repertoires in COVID-19. Sequenced by immunoSEQ multiplex PCR; TCRdb stores in-frame clones only, minus some. The table has some 160,000 clones, about four fifths seen once. Sequenced: peripheral blood. The receptors derive from a woman of 80 years or more with acute or convalescent COVID-19. CDR3s include the opening cysteine and the closing phenylalanine or tryptophan. The D gene is left open where the match is weak. Clone size appears in some rows only: once, few, many, or a class for an expanded clone.

.	TRBV19	.	TRBJ1-1	CASSSSKGLAEAFF	TGTGCCAGTAGTAGTAGCAAAGGTTTGGCTGAAGCTTTCTTT
.	TRBV9	TRBD1	TRBJ2-7	CASSGYRGSGEQYF	TGTGCCAGCAGCGGTTACAGGGGAAGTGGCGAGCAGTACTTC
once	TRBV9	.	TRBJ2-5	CASSVFDYQETQYF	TGTGCCAGCAGCGTATTCGACTACCAAGAGACCCAGTACTTC
few	TRBV2	.	TRBJ1-2	CASSERSGRANYGYTF	TGTGCCAGCAGTGAAAGGAGTGGTCGAGCTAACTATGGCTACACCTTC
.	TRBV30	.	TRBJ2-5	CAWSPARGLETQYF	TGTGCCTGGAGCCCCGCACGGGGTTTAGAGACCCAGTACTTC
.	TRBV28	.	TRBJ1-4	CASSLGGTRGTEKLFF	TGTGCCAGCAGTTTGGGTGGCACCAGGGGAACTGAAAAACTGTTTTTT
.	TRBV5-5	TRBD1	TRBJ1-5	CASSFQGAQPQHF	TGTGCCAGCAGCTTCCAGGGGGCTCAGCCCCAGCATTTT
.	TRBV28	.	TRBJ2-7	CASSIPSARAAYEQYF	TGTGCCAGCAGTATACCTTCGGCCAGGGCCGCCTACGAGCAGTACTTC
.	TRBV3-1/TRBV3-2	.	TRBJ1-4	CASSPRPTGEKLFF	TGTGCCAGCAGCCCCCGACCCACCGGGGAAAAACTGTTTTTT
.	TRBV7-2	TRBD1	TRBJ2-5	CASSPGTGSETQYF	TGTGCCAGCAGCCCTGGGACAGGGAGCGAGACCCAGTACTTC
.	TRBV28	.	TRBJ1-1	CASASPGRLPLGNTEAFF	TGTGCCAGCGCCTCTCCCGGGAGGTTACCCTTAGGGAACACTGAAGCTTTCTTT
.	TRBV7-8	.	TRBJ1-6	CASSPGGQSSYNSPLHF	TGTGCCAGCAGCCCCGGGGGGCAGAGCTCCTATAATTCACCCCTCCACTTT
.	TRBV5-8	.	TRBJ1-1	CASSGRQNRDTEAFF	TGTGCCAGCAGCGGACGACAGAATAGGGACACTGAAGCTTTCTTT
.	TRBV5-1	.	TRBJ2-1	CASSLGLGSYNEQFF	TGCGCCAGCAGCTTGGGCCTGGGGAGTTACAATGAGCAGTTCTTC
.	TRBV2	.	TRBJ2-1	CASSDLSPRNEQFF	TGTGCCAGCAGTGATTTATCCCCCAGGAATGAGCAGTTCTTC
.	TRBV4-1	TRBD1	TRBJ1-2	CASSQDPQTGARRYGYTF	TGCGCCAGCAGCCAAGACCCCCAGACAGGGGCGCGTCGCTATGGCTACACCTTC
.	TRBV28	.	TRBJ1-4	CASLKGATNEKLFF	TGTGCCAGCCTAAAAGGGGCAACTAATGAAAAACTGTTTTTT
.	TRBV7-9	.	TRBJ1-1	CASSLSGGSTEAFF	TGTGCCAGCAGCTTGAGTGGAGGGAGCACTGAAGCTTTCTTT
.	TRBV7-2	TRBD2	TRBJ2-7	CASSLAGGYYEQYF	TGTGCCAGCAGCCTAGCGGGGGGTTACTACGAGCAGTACTTC
.	TRBV6-1	.	TRBJ1-1	CASSGQNRASNTEAFF	TGTGCCAGCAGTGGCCAAAACAGGGCCTCGAACACTGAAGCTTTCTTT
.	TRBV5-4	.	TRBJ1-6	CASSMDSSSYNSPLHF	TGTGCCAGCAGCATGGACAGCAGCTCCTATAATTCACCCCTCCACTTT
.	TRBV5-1	TRBD1	TRBJ1-4	CASSLLGQDAEKLFF	TGCGCCAGCAGCTTGTTAGGACAGGACGCCGAAAAACTGTTTTTT
.	TRBV19	.	TRBJ1-1	CASSYFRMSKSGTEAFF	TGTGCCAGTAGTTACTTCAGGATGTCTAAGTCGGGGACTGAAGCTTTCTTT
few	TRBV18	.	TRBJ1-2	CASSPAPGTGYGYTF	TGTGCCAGCTCACCGGCTCCGGGGACTGGATATGGCTACACCTTC
once	TRBV15	.	TRBJ2-7	CATSAGVDEQYF	TGTGCCACCAGCGCAGGGGTGGACGAGCAGTACTTC
.	TRBV10-2	.	TRBJ1-1	CASSLGGPKNTEAFF	TGCGCCAGCAGTTTAGGGGGACCTAAGAACACTGAAGCTTTCTTT
.	TRBV6-2/TRBV6-3	TRBD1	TRBJ1-5	CASSYSDRATQPQHF	TGTGCCAGCAGTTACTCGGACAGGGCGACTCAGCCCCAGCATTTT
.	TRBV6-1	TRBD2	TRBJ2-1	CASSESSGGGNEQFF	TGTGCCAGCAGTGAATCTAGCGGGGGGGGTAATGAGCAGTTCTTC
once	TRBV29-1	TRBD2	TRBJ2-6	CSVANSGSSGANVLTF	TGCAGCGTTGCTAATAGCGGGAGCTCTGGGGCCAACGTCCTGACTTTC
.	TRBV7-9	.	TRBJ2-2	CAATNGGGNTGELFF	TGTGCCGCCACTAACGGGGGTGGGAACACCGGGGAGCTGTTTTTT
few	TRBV5-1	TRBD1	TRBJ2-5	CASSPGQVRETQYF	TGCGCCAGCAGCCCGGGACAGGTCAGAGAGACCCAGTACTTC
.	TRBV2	TRBD2	TRBJ2-5	CASSDVAGGVETQYF	TGTGCCAGCAGTGACGTAGCGGGGGGCGTGGAGACCCAGTACTTC
.	TRBV7-2	TRBD2	TRBJ2-1	CASSLGPAGGNNEQFF	TGTGCCAGCAGCTTAGGTCCAGCGGGGGGGAACAATGAGCAGTTCTTC
.	TRBV28	.	TRBJ1-1	CASSLEGGTEAFF	TGTGCCAGCAGTTTAGAAGGGGGCACTGAAGCTTTCTTT
once	TRBV12-3/TRBV12-4	.	TRBJ1-6	CASSFLSSPLHF	TGTGCCAGCAGTTTTCTCTCTTCACCCCTCCACTTT
few	TRBV29-1	TRBD2	TRBJ2-3	CSVAAGVGADTQYF	TGCAGCGTTGCAGCGGGAGTTGGCGCAGATACGCAGTATTTT
.	TRBV29-1	.	TRBJ1-2	CSVAEGNYGYTF	TGCAGCGTTGCCGAGGGTAACTATGGCTACACCTTC
.	TRBV6-1	.	TRBJ2-4	CASSEFAGIAKNIQYF	TGTGCCAGCAGTGAATTTGCAGGCATAGCCAAAAACATTCAGTACTTC
once	TRBV28	.	TRBJ2-7	CASSRQEELYEQYF	TGTGCCAGCAGCAGACAGGAAGAATTGTACGAGCAGTACTTC
.	TRBV9	.	TRBJ2-3	CASSYRVPSTDTQYF	TGTGCCAGCAGCTACAGGGTACCTAGCACAGATACGCAGTATTTT
.	TRBV6-6	.	TRBJ2-1	CASSYKAEGFF	TGTGCCAGCAGTTACAAGGCAGAGGGGTTCTTC
.	TRBV9	.	TRBJ2-7	CASSVGPGISYEQYF	TGTGCCAGCAGCGTAGGCCCAGGGATCTCCTACGAGCAGTACTTC